This T cell receptor (beta chain) is from a study of technical replicates of blood from a few donors. CDR1 MNHNS and CDR2 SASEGT come from the germline V gene. This CDR3 contains 14 residues. Trimming removed 8 bases from V and 3 bases from J, with 17 bases in between. Here immunoSEQ multiplex PCR was the method, and the copy in TCRdb shows in-frame clones only, minus some. This sample has around 80,000 clones, with approximately 94% found just once. Input material: T cells isolated from PBMCs. This chain connects TRBV6-1 to TRBJ2-7, with D perhaps matching TRBD2 (5 bases). The sequence was collected from a human donor in good health. This chain's CDR3 is CASLPAGPFYEQYF. The CDR3 DNA reads as TGTGCCAGCCTTCCGGCGGGCCCGTTCTACGAGCAGTACTTC.